One TCR beta chain is described in this entry. The antigen remains unidentified. The CDR3 is 14 residues long. V lost 5 bases and J 7 bases, leaving 12 bases between the germline ends. The germline V gene has CDR1 MNHEY and CDR2 SMNVEV (reference sequence). This sample was included in a study of shared clonotypes between healthy human individuals. Study results and caveats: Researchers found naive subsets generally carried larger estimated richness than memory subsets. When compared with the clonotypes that were shared by all four sorted-subset donors, the non-shared clonotypes turned out to have lower generation probabilities.

Genomic DNA of every subset was divided equally among multiple immunoSEQ plates. Using immunoSEQ multiplex PCR, the repertoire was profiled, and TCRdb retains in-frame clones only, with some absent. The sample includes hundreds of thousands of clones, approximately 74% of them seen just once. The chain has TRBV27 and TRBJ1-6; TRBD1 is a possible D gene (5 bases). What was sequenced was memory CD4+ T cells sorted from blood. Regarding subset: CD45RA-negative fraction. The receptor was isolated from a woman in her 30s in good health. CDR3 bases: TGTGCCAGCAGTCCGACAGATCCAAATTCACCCCTCCACTTT. As protein: CASSPTDPNSPLHF.